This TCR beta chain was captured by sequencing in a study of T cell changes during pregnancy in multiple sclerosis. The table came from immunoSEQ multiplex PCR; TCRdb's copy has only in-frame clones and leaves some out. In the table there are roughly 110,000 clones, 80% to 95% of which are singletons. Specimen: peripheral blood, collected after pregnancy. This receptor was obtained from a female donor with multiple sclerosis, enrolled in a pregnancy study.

The CDR3 DNA follows: TGTGCCAGCAGCTACCCTTTGAGCGGGAGAGCCTTCGGGGAGCTGTTTTTT. Amino acid sequence: CASSYPLSGRAFGELFF. This chain uses TRBV7-9 with TRBJ2-2, with 8 bases fitting TRBD2. CDR1 and CDR2 (germline): SEHNR, FQNEAQ (reference sequence). V was clipped by 4 bases and J by 7 bases; unmatched bases: 14. The CDR3 has 17 residues.